The 5 T cell receptor beta chains below come from one sample, sequenced in a study of T cell changes during pregnancy in multiple sclerosis. Data came from immunoSEQ multiplex PCR; TCRdb stores just in-frame clones and leaves some out. The sample includes some 59,000 clones, about nine tenths of them seen just once. Source: peripheral blood, taken in the third trimester of pregnancy. These receptor sequences come from a female donor in good health, enrolled as a control in a pregnancy study.

The rearrangement joins TRBV7-2 to TRBJ2-3; 10 bases map to TRBD2. This CDR3 contains 15 residues. V lost 5 bases to trimming and J lost 4 bases; unmatched junction nucleotides: 6. CDR1 is SGHTA and CDR2 is FQGNSA in the germline V gene. The CDR3 loop is CASSASGSRADTQYF. DNA of the CDR3: TGTGCCAGCAGCGCTAGCGGGAGTAGGGCAGATACGCAGTATTTT.

The rearrangement uses TRBV19 and TRBJ1-6; 7 bases align to TRBD1. CDR1 and CDR2 from the germline V gene are LNHDA and SQIVND (reference sequence). V lost 2 bases to trimming and J lost 6 bases; unmatched junction nucleotides: 7. This CDR3 spans 16 amino acids. The CDR3 region is CASSIPTGSGNSPLHF. CDR3 sequence (DNA): TGTGCCAGTAGTATACCGACAGGGTCGGGTAATTCACCCCTCCACTTT.

Concerning this clone: Other DNA variants within this sample encode the same CDR3. The V and J genes are TRBV4-1 and TRBJ1-1; D gene ambiguous. Germline V lookup: CDR1 MGHRA, CDR2 YSYEKL. The CDR3 totals 16 residues. V lost 1 base and J lost 1, with 13 bases in between. The CDR3 spells CASSQVARGRNTEAFF. The CDR3 coding sequence is TGCGCCAGCAGCCAAGTGGCACGAGGAAGGAACACTGAAGCTTTCTTT.

The chain couples TRBV2 to TRBJ2-7, with a tentative D call TRBD2 (5 bases). Trimming pared 8 bases from V and 2 bases from J, leaving 16 bases between. This CDR3 comprises 14 residues. The germline V gene has CDR1 SNHLY and CDR2 FYNNEI. The CDR3 DNA follows: TGTGCCAGCCTCCCGGGGAAGGGCGCCTACGAGCAGTACTTC. This sequence encodes CASLPGKGAYEQYF.

V usage is TRBV6-6 and J usage is TRBJ1-6; tentatively, D is TRBD1 (6 bases). Germline V gene data show CDR1 as MNHNY and CDR2 as SVGAGI (reference sequence). The V end lost 6 bases, the J end lost 10 bases, and 16 bases lay between the germline ends. This CDR3 has 14 residues. The CDR3 region has the DNA TGTGCCAGCAGCTCACAGGGAAGGGGGTCACCCCTCCACTTT. This translates into CASSSQGRGSPLHF.